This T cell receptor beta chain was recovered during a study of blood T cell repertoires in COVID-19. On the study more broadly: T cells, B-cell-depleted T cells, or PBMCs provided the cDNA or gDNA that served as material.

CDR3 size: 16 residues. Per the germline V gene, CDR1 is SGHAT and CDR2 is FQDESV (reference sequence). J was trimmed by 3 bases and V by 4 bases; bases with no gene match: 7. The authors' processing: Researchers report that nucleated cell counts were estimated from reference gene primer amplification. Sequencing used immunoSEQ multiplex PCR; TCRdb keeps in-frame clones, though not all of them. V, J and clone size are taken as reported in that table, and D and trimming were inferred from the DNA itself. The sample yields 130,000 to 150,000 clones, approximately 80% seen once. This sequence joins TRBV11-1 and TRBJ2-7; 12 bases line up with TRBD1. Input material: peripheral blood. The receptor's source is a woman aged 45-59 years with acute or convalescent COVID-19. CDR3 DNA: TGTGCCAGCAGCTCGGGGACAGGGGGCGCACACTACGAGCAGTACTTC. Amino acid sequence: CASSSGTGGAHYEQYF.